This T cell receptor beta chain was captured in a study of shared clonotypes between healthy human individuals. Regarding this clone: Antigen: not known.

This CDR3 contains 15 residues. Terminally differentiated effector memory CD45RA+ cells were excluded by CCR7 positive selection of CD45RO-negative cells. Produced via immunoSEQ multiplex PCR; TCRdb's table is partial and in-frame only. This sample yields fewer than 1 million clones, of which 96% are seen a single time; about 0.21% belongs to the top ten. Regarding the study as a whole: The four-donor shared clonotypes exceeded non-shared clonotypes in generation probability, with non-shared ones scoring lower.

This chain links TRBV21-1 with TRBJ2-1; the D call in the table, TRBD2, was not verified against the DNA. TRBV21-1 is a pseudogene. The sequenced material came from naive CD8+ T cells sorted from blood. This TCR was sampled from a man aged 30-40 years in good health. As DNA, the CDR3 is TGTGCCAGCAGCAAATTTGGTAGAGTCGGCAATGAGCAGTTCTTC. It is translated as CASSKFGRVGNEQFF.